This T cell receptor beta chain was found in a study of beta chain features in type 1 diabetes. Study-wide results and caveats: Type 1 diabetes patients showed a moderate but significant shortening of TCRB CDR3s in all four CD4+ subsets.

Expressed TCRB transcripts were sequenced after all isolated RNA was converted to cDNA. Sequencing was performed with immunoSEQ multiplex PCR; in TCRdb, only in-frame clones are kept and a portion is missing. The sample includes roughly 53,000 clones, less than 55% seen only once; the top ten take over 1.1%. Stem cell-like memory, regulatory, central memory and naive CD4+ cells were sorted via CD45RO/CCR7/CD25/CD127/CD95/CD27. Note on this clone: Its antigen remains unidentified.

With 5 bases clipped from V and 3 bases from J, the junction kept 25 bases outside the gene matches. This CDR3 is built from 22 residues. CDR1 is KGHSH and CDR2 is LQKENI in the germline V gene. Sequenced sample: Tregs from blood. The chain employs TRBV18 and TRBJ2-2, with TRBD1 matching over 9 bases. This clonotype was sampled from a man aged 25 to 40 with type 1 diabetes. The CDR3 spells CASSAYGQGHMRAVMDTGELFF. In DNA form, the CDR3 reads TGTGCCAGCTCAGCCTACGGACAGGGGCACATGAGAGCGGTCATGGACACCGGGGAGCTGTTTTTT.